The 32 T cell receptor beta chains below were found in one sample sequenced in a study of vaccination and CD4 T cells after COVID-19. Treatment given: approximately 11-day PBMC culture with coronavirus spike peptide pools or control peptides (ViraFEST assay). Their target antigens are unknown. The Oncomine TCR Beta short-read assay was applied to DNA of cultured CD4+ T cells. TCRdb recomputed calls from the PCR reads with MiXCR, one row per CDR3 protein. The data hold about 13,000 distinct CDR3 sequences, with 25% to 30% observed a single time. Source: CD4+ T cells from blood, cultured in vitro, taken before SARS-CoV-2 vaccination. The receptors originated from a human donor who received a COVID-19 vaccine.

V usage is TRBV24-1 and J usage is TRBJ2-3; 11 bases match TRBD1. This CDR3 is built from 15 residues. Germline assignment: CDR1 KGHDR and CDR2 SFDVKD. V lost 4 bases to trimming and J lost 3 bases; unmatched junction nucleotides: 2. The CDR3 DNA reads as TGTGCCACCAGTGACCGGGACAGGGGGACAGATACGCAGTATTTT. This gives the protein CATSDRDRGTDTQYF.

This clonotype came up a few times. This chain links TRBV12-3 or TRBV12-4 with TRBJ1-2; unclear D gene. Trimming removed 3 bases from V and 3 bases from J, with 11 bases in between. The CDR3 runs 14 residues. This CDR3 is CASSFETFHYGYTF. The CDR3 DNA is TGTGCCAGCAGTTTCGAAACGTTTCACTATGGCTACACCTTC.

The rearrangement links TRBV7-9 to TRBJ1-1; 8 bases align to TRBD1. There are 15 residues in the CDR3. Germline CDR1 SEHNR, CDR2 FQNEAQ (reference sequence). V dropped 5 bases and J dropped 3; count of bases not matched to a gene: 8. Here the CDR3 DNA reads TGTGCCAGCAGCCAGGGACAGGCCTCGGACACTGAAGCTTTCTTT. This gives the protein CASSQGQASDTEAFF.

This clonotype was detected a few times. The CDR3 coding sequence is TGTGCCAGTAAAATGGGTTCACCACCGGATACGCAGTATTTT. Amino acids: CASKMGSPPDTQYF. The chain recombines TRBV19 with TRBJ2-3; D remains ambiguous. The CDR3 runs 14 residues. Trimming took off 7 bases at V and 6 bases at J, with 17 bases between the two ends. Germline-derived CDR1 and CDR2 are LNHDA and SQIVND (reference sequence).

This clonotype was observed a handful of times. The genes are TRBV19 and TRBJ2-2, with TRBD1 as a possible D gene (5 bases). The CDR3 length is 16 residues. Between the trimmed V and J ends, which lost 8 bases and 0 bases, there was a span of 16 bases. CDR1 is LNHDA and CDR2 is SQIVND in the germline V gene (reference sequence). CDR3 loop: CASHPAGRANTGELFF. CDR3 coding DNA: TGTGCCAGTCATCCTGCAGGCAGGGCGAACACCGGGGAGCTGTTTTTT. The whole variable domain, remainder taken from reference TRBV19 and TRBJ2-2, is DGGITQSPKYLFRKEGQNVTLSCEQNLNHDAMYWYRQDPGQGLRLIYYSQIVNDFQKGDIAEGYSVSREKKESFPLTVTSAQKNPTAFYLCASHPAGRANTGELFFGEGSRLTVL.

This clonotype was counted between two and nine times. This sequence joins TRBV20-1 and TRBJ1-1; D might be TRBD1 (6 bases). The CDR3 consists of 13 residues. V was trimmed by 6 bases and J by 1 base, leaving 12 bases between them. The germline gives CDR1 DFQATT, CDR2 SNEGSKA (reference sequence). CDR3 amino acids: CSAKGGWNTEAFF. In DNA form, the CDR3 reads TGCAGTGCCAAGGGGGGCTGGAACACTGAAGCTTTCTTT.

This clonotype was observed once. This clone may be a read error of a much larger clone one base away. This chain connects TRBV12-3 or TRBV12-4 to TRBJ1-5, with TRBD1 as a possible D gene (6 bases). V gave up 10 bases and J gave up 0 bases, with 13 bases separating them. This CDR3 has 14 amino acids. CDR3 DNA sequence: TGTGCCAACAGAGGACAGAATAGCAATCAGCCCCAGCATTTT. It encodes CANRGQNSNQPQHF.

This clonotype was counted a few times. The V call is TRBV9, the J call TRBJ2-3; TRBD2 matches 12 bases. The CDR3 is 16 residues long. V dropped 6 bases and J dropped 3; count of bases not matched to a gene: 8. CDR1 and CDR2 from the germline V gene are SGDLS and YYNGEE. CDR3 sequence: CASNQASGGVTDTQYF. The CDR3 nucleotides read TGTGCCAGCAACCAAGCTAGCGGGGGGGTGACAGATACGCAGTATTTT.

The rearrangement joins TRBV12-3 or TRBV12-4 to TRBJ1-4, with D possibly matching TRBD1 (5 bases). V lost 0 bases and J lost 2, with 16 bases in between. The length of the CDR3 is 18 residues. The CDR3 coding sequence is TGTGCCAGCAGTTTAGCGGCTGTGGGGCGACAGACTAATGAAAAACTGTTTTTT. Protein product: CASSLAAVGRQTNEKLFF.

This clonotype was seen a single time. J is TRBJ2-1 and V is TRBV20-1, with D perhaps TRBD1 or TRBD2 (6 bases each). V lost 2 bases and J 6 bases, leaving 17 bases between the germline ends. The CDR3 is made up of 15 amino acids. The germline CDR1 and CDR2 sequences are DFQATT and SNEGSKA (reference sequence). CDR3 region: CSARRRSGGGNEQFF. The CDR3 nucleotides are TGCAGTGCTAGAAGGCGGTCCGGAGGGGGCAATGAGCAGTTCTTC.

This chain joins TRBV5-1 and TRBJ1-3, with D tentatively TRBD1 (6 bases). CDR1 and CDR2 from the germline V gene are SGHRS and YFSETQ. This CDR3 is 15 amino acids long. V was shortened by 5 bases and J by 3 bases, with 15 bases between the two germline ends. The CDR3 sequence is CASRATGGSGNTIYF. CDR3 DNA sequence: TGCGCCAGCAGAGCCACGGGGGGCAGTGGAAACACCATATATTTT.

The chain carries TRBV7-2 and TRBJ2-1, with a possible D match to TRBD2 (6 bases). The CDR3 has 16 amino acids. V dropped 5 bases and J dropped 0 bases, with 14 bases sitting between them. Germline assignment: CDR1 SGHTA and CDR2 FQGNSA. The CDR3 loop reads CASSVLAGRSYNEQFF. CDR3 sequence (DNA): TGTGCCAGCAGCGTCCTGGCGGGGCGCTCCTACAATGAGCAGTTCTTC.

In this sample, this clonotype turned up a few times. This sequence joins TRBV6-4 and TRBJ1-2; D is undetermined. Trimming shortened V by 6 bases and J by 2 bases, and 16 bases separated the two germline ends. The CDR3 runs to 15 residues. Per germline, CDR1 MRHNA and CDR2 SNTAGT. CDR3 residues: CASSRPRSGNYGYTF. The CDR3, as DNA: TGTGCCAGCAGCCGACCTCGGTCAGGAAACTATGGCTACACCTTC.

V usage is TRBV24-1 and J usage is TRBJ1-2, with TRBD1 matching over 7 bases. The trim removed 2 bases at V and 3 bases at J, leaving 2 bases unmatched. This CDR3 comprises 14 residues. The germline V gene has CDR1 KGHDR and CDR2 SFDVKD. The CDR3 DNA is TGTGCCACCAGTGATTCCGACAGGGACTATGGCTACACCTTC. It specifies CATSDSDRDYGYTF.

The rearrangement uses TRBV7-9 and TRBJ1-2; a possible D gene is TRBD1 (6 bases). V dropped 3 bases and J dropped 5 bases, with 13 bases sitting between them. CDR1 is SEHNR and CDR2 is FQNEAQ in the germline V gene (reference sequence). The CDR3 runs 14 residues. In nucleotides, the CDR3 is TGTGCCAGCAGCTTGCCGGGGGGCGGGTATGGCTACACCTTC. This codes for CASSLPGGGYGYTF. The full variable domain, rest sourced from reference TRBV7-9 and TRBJ1-2, is DTGVSQNPRHKITKRGQNVTFRCDPISEHNRLYWYRQTLGQGPEFLTYFQNEAQLEKSRLLSDRFSAERPKGSFSTLEIQRTEQGDSAMYLCASSLPGGGYGYTFGSGTRLTVV.

The rearrangement joins TRBV7-9 to TRBJ1-2; 9 positions agree with TRBD1. This CDR3 comprises 13 residues. Germline CDR1 reads SEHNR; CDR2 reads FQNEAQ (reference sequence). The V and J ends lost 1 base and 7 bases, in that order; junction bases with no gene match: 1. In nucleotides, the CDR3 is TGTGCCAGCAGCTTAGGACAGGGGGGTGGCTACACCTTC. This encodes CASSLGQGGGYTF.

This sequence joins TRBV6-1 and TRBJ1-6, with 8 bases identical to TRBD1. The CDR3 loop spans 14 amino acids. Trimming cost V 6 bases and J 6 bases; bases outside gene matches: 4. Germline V CDR1 and CDR2: MNHNS, SASEGT. The CDR3 loop is CASRLTGVNSPLHF. DNA for the CDR3: TGTGCCAGCAGACTGACAGGGGTTAATTCACCCCTCCACTTT.

This chain links TRBV4-2 with TRBJ1-6; D is perhaps TRBD1 (5 bases). V was pared by 0 bases and J by 10 bases, with 7 bases between. The CDR3 is made up of 13 amino acids. The germline gives CDR1 LGHNA, CDR2 YNFKEQ. DNA for the CDR3: TGTGCCAGCAGCCAAGACCAGGGCTCACCCCTCCACTTT. It is translated as CASSQDQGSPLHF.

The chain joins TRBV4-1 to TRBJ1-3; D unresolved. The CDR3 length is 15 residues. V shed 4 bases and J shed 2 bases, with 12 bases lying between them. Looked up from germline, CDR1 is MGHRA and CDR2 is YSYEKL. This chain's CDR3 is CASSPETGTGNTIYF. CDR3 bases: TGCGCCAGCAGCCCTGAGACGGGAACTGGAAACACCATATATTTT.

This chain connects TRBV11-3 to TRBJ2-3; perhaps D is TRBD1 or TRBD2 (6 bases each). Looked up from germline, CDR1 is SGHNT and CDR2 is YENEEA. V dropped 3 bases and J dropped 1 base, with 11 bases sitting between them. The CDR3 is 15 amino acids. DNA for the CDR3: TGTGCCAGCAGCTTGGGGGGCGGGGGCACAGATACGCAGTATTTT. Translating it yields CASSLGGGGTDTQYF.

As concerns this clonotype: One junction end disagrees with the germline gene, perhaps due to a read error. This chain connects TRBV20-1 to TRBJ2-5; TRBD2 might be the D (6 bases). CDR1 and CDR2 from the germline V gene are DFQATT and SNEGSKA (reference sequence). The CDR3 consists of 14 residues. The CDR3 loop is CSVYGGTLQETRYF. The CDR3 coding sequence is TGCAGTGTCTACGGGGGAACACTCCAAGAGACCCGGTACTTC.

The genes are TRBV30 and TRBJ2-5, with unresolved D. V was pared by 3 bases and J by 5 bases, with 10 bases between. Germline CDR1 GTSNPN, CDR2 SVGIG (reference sequence). The CDR3 loop spans 12 amino acids. The CDR3 region is CAWSALRETQYF. The CDR3 DNA reads as TGTGCCTGGAGCGCCTTACGGGAGACCCAGTACTTC.

This clonotype was detected only a few times. The V call is TRBV10-2, the J call TRBJ2-2; 10 bases align to TRBD2. V lost 2 bases to trimming and J lost 5 bases; unmatched junction nucleotides: 11. This CDR3 contains 18 residues. Germline values: CDR1 WSHSY, CDR2 SAAADI. Here the CDR3 DNA reads TGCGCCAGCAGTGAGATCCTAGCGGGGGCGCTGGGGACCGGGGAGCTGTTTTTT. It encodes CASSEILAGALGTGELFF.

DNA of the CDR3: TGTGCCAGCAGTGAAATCCGCGACAGCCAAGAGACCCAGTACTTC. Translating gives CASSEIRDSQETQYF. The chain couples TRBV6-1 to TRBJ2-5; a weak D match, TRBD1 (5 bases). The V gene's germline CDR1 is MNHNS and CDR2 SASEGT. Deletions cut 2 bases from V and 1 base from J, with 11 bases between. The CDR3 spans 15 residues.

A word on this clonotype: In this CDR3 the conserved last residue, phenylalanine or tryptophan, is missing, so a read error is likely. V gene TRBV20-1 combines with J gene TRBJ2-3; 11 nucleotides line up with TRBD2. V gave up 0 bases and J gave up 0 bases; unmatched junction bases: 5. The germline CDR1 and CDR2 sequences are DFQATT and SNEGSKA (reference sequence). The CDR3 totals 17 residues. CDR3: CSARDLTSGTSTDTQYL. CDR3 nucleotides: TGCAGTGCTAGAGACTTGACTAGCGGGACTAGCACAGATACGCAGTATCTT.

This clonotype was counted a few times. The rearrangement links TRBV19 to TRBJ2-3, with TRBD1 as a possible D gene (5 bases). The length of the CDR3 is 14 residues. Germline V CDR1 and CDR2: LNHDA, SQIVND (reference sequence). V was pared by 5 bases and J by 3 bases, with 12 bases between. CDR3 DNA sequence: TGTGCCAGTAGTCAGAGCCGGACAACAGATACGCAGTATTTT. Residues: CASSQSRTTDTQYF.

This clonotype was detected only once. CDR3 sequence (DNA): TGTGCCAGCAGCTTAGATCTGTCCGGGACAGGAAATGAAAAACTGTTTTTT. Translation: CASSLDLSGTGNEKLFF. V and J are TRBV11-3 and TRBJ1-4, with 8 nucleotides matching TRBD1. Germline V gene data show CDR1 as SGHNT and CDR2 as YENEEA. This CDR3 contains 17 residues. With V trimmed by 0 bases and J by 5 bases, 8 bases remained unmatched. Full variable domain (outside the CDR3, taken from reference TRBV11-3 and TRBJ1-4): EAGVVQSPRYKIIEKKQPVAFWCNPISGHNTLYWYLQNLGQGPELLIRYENEEAVDDSQLPKDRFSAERLKGVDSTLKIQPAELGDSAVYLCASSLDLSGTGNEKLFFGSGTQLSVL.

There are a few counts of this clonotype. The J gene is TRBJ2-6, the V gene TRBV19, with TRBD1 identical over 7 bases. Germline V gene sequence: CDR1 LNHDA, CDR2 SQIVND (reference sequence). The CDR3 runs to 16 residues. The J segment lost 1 base and the V segment lost 10 bases, leaving 10 bases of the junction unmatched. CDR3 coding DNA: TGTGCCACCACCCGACAGGGAAAGTCTGGGGCCAACGTCCTGACTTTC. Its protein product is CATTRQGKSGANVLTF. Full variable domain (remainder filled in from reference TRBV19 and TRBJ2-6): DGGITQSPKYLFRKEGQNVTLSCEQNLNHDAMYWYRQDPGQGLRLIYYSQIVNDFQKGDIAEGYSVSREKKESFPLTVTSAQKNPTAFYLCATTRQGKSGANVLTFGAGSRLTVL.

The rearrangement links TRBV20-1 to TRBJ1-2, with D unclear. Looked up from germline, CDR1 is DFQATT and CDR2 is SNEGSKA (reference sequence). The V and J ends lost 0 bases and 4 bases respectively, with 6 bases between them. This CDR3 has 12 amino acids. The CDR3 sequence: CSARDISYGYTF. The CDR3 DNA reads as TGCAGTGCTAGAGATATCTCCTATGGCTACACCTTC.

The chain recombines TRBV7-3 with TRBJ2-6; D is undetermined. Germline values: CDR1 SGHTA, CDR2 FQGTGA. The CDR3 is 15 residues long. Trimming left V 1 base short and J 2 bases short, with 6 bases between. In nucleotides, the CDR3 is TGTGCCAGCAGCTTAAACCGGGCTGGGGCCAACGTCCTGACTTTC. Amino acids: CASSLNRAGANVLTF.

To note about this clonotype: The junction shows a germline mismatch at one end, possibly a read error. V is TRBV10-1 and J is TRBJ2-7; D assignment may be TRBD1 or TRBD2 (5 bases each). Germline assignment: CDR1 WNHNN and CDR2 SYGVQD (reference sequence). The CDR3 sequence is 15 residues long. In DNA form, the CDR3 reads TGCGCCAGCAGTGCCCGGGGCACACCCTCCTCCGAGCAGTACTTC. Translating gives CASSARGTPSSEQYF.

In this sample, this clonotype turned up once. The chain links TRBV12-3 or TRBV12-4 to TRBJ1-5; D remains ambiguous. The V end lost 2 bases, the J end lost 3 bases, and 8 bases lay between the germline ends. The CDR3 contains 14 residues. CDR3 DNA sequence: TGTGCCAGCAGTTTATCTGTCACCAATCAGCCCCAGCATTTT. Protein sequence: CASSLSVTNQPQHF.